One sample yielded the 31 T cell receptor beta chains listed below, sequenced in a study of response to subunit inactivated influenza vaccine. TCRdb re-called the RT-PCR reads with MiXCR, one entry per CDR3 protein. The data show hundreds of thousands of distinct CDR3 sequences, roughly 18% seen once. Specimen: PBMCs from blood, collected roughly 5 days after vaccination. Every receptor here comes from a man aged 50 to 59 who received an inactivated influenza vaccine.

This clonotype was found a few times. The chain links TRBV5-6 to TRBJ2-5; 12 nucleotides line up with TRBD2. CDR1 and CDR2 (germline): SGHDT, YYEEEE. V was clipped by 1 base and J by 4 bases; unmatched bases: 14. This CDR3 comprises 19 residues. CDR3 residues: CASSLWLAGGPMERETQYF. The CDR3 bases are TGTGCCAGCAGCTTGTGGCTAGCGGGAGGGCCAATGGAACGAGAGACCCAGTACTTC.

The genes are TRBV10-3 and TRBJ2-2; D ambiguous. Germline-derived CDR1 and CDR2 are ENHRY and SYGVKD. V was trimmed by 7 bases and J by 1 base, leaving 4 bases between them. This CDR3 has 12 residues. CDR3 coding DNA: TGTGCCATCAACGGGAACACCGGGGAGCTGTTTTTT. This codes for CAINGNTGELFF.

This clonotype has only a few counts. V gene TRBV29-1 combines with J gene TRBJ1-2, with a weak D call TRBD1 (6 bases). Deletions cut 3 bases from V and 3 bases from J, with 14 bases between. The CDR3 has 14 amino acids. From germline, CDR1 is SQVTM and CDR2 ANQGSEA. CDR3 protein: CSVDQFGGDYGYTF. The DNA of the CDR3 is TGCAGCGTTGATCAGTTTGGGGGCGACTATGGCTACACCTTC.

This chain uses TRBV20-1 with TRBJ2-1; tentative D call: TRBD2 (6 bases). Germline lookup yields CDR1 DFQATT and CDR2 SNEGSKA (reference sequence). Trimming removed 6 bases at V and 4 bases at J, with 10 bases between. CDR3 length: 12 amino acids. CDR3 sequence (DNA): TGCAGTGCCGGCGGGATATACAATGAGCAGTTCTTC. Translating gives CSAGGIYNEQFF.

The gene calls are TRBV14 and TRBJ2-6; D gene ambiguous. Per the germline V gene, CDR1 is SGHDN and CDR2 is FVKESK. This CDR3 spans 17 amino acids. V lost 1 base and J lost 4, with 14 bases in between. This CDR3 is CASSQVRTSSGANVLTF. CDR3 bases: TGTGCCAGCAGCCAAGTCAGAACGTCCTCCGGGGCCAACGTCCTGACTTTC.

This clonotype was recorded many times. This sequence joins TRBV5-1 and TRBJ2-3, with 10 positions matching TRBD2. The length of the CDR3 is 17 residues. Trimming removed 5 bases from V and 7 bases from J; junction bases left unmatched: 16. Germline V gene sequence: CDR1 SGHRS, CDR2 YFSETQ. The CDR3 nucleotides read TGCGCCAGCAGTCTCAATTGGGCTAGCGGGAGTACGTATACGCAGTATTTT. Amino acids: CASSLNWASGSTYTQYF.

This clonotype has at least ten counts. The chain links TRBV12-3 or TRBV12-4 to TRBJ2-3; D gene ambiguous. Trimming removed 3 bases from V and 2 bases from J, with 15 bases in between. The CDR3 extends over 16 amino acids. CDR3 sequence (DNA): TGTGCCAGCAGTTTTAGCAGTTCCTTTATCACAGATACGCAGTATTTT. It translates to CASSFSSSFITDTQYF.

The chain couples TRBV10-3 to TRBJ1-1; D perhaps matches TRBD1 (6 bases). This CDR3 contains 11 residues. The germline CDR1 and CDR2 sequences are ENHRY and SYGVKD. Trimming took 3 bases from V and 11 from J, leaving 10 bases between them. CDR3 loop: CAISDGGPAFF. In DNA, the CDR3 is TGTGCCATCAGTGACGGGGGGCCGGCTTTCTTT.

This clonotype was observed many times. This chain uses TRBV24-1 with TRBJ1-3; D ambiguous. V shed 4 bases and J shed 7 bases, with 7 bases lying between them. In germline, CDR1 is KGHDR, CDR2 SFDVKD. The CDR3 contains 12 residues. This CDR3 is CATSDTGNTIYF. The CDR3 DNA follows: TGTGCCACCAGTGACACCGGGAACACCATATATTTT.

A few counts support this clonotype. The V gene is TRBV29-1, the J gene TRBJ1-1; D unresolved. Germline CDR1 SQVTM, CDR2 ANQGSEA. This CDR3 is 13 amino acids long. The germline V and J ends were trimmed by 5 bases and 2 bases, with 12 bases remaining between them. CDR3 sequence (DNA): TGCAGCGTTTCGGAAGTCCGTAACACTGAAGCTTTCTTT. Translated, it gives CSVSEVRNTEAFF.

V gene TRBV29-1 combines with J gene TRBJ2-5; D gene unclear. CDR1 is SQVTM and CDR2 is ANQGSEA in the germline V gene. The CDR3 totals 12 residues. V lost 7 bases and J 3 bases, leaving 12 bases between the germline ends. CDR3 coding DNA: TGCAGCGGCTCCTCCGTGGAAGAGACCCAGTACTTC. Encoded protein: CSGSSVEETQYF.

The chain is built from TRBV27 and TRBJ2-7; 10 bases line up with TRBD2. The V and J ends lost 4 bases and 3 bases, in that order; junction bases with no gene match: 3. The CDR3 runs to 14 residues. In germline, CDR1 is MNHEY, CDR2 SMNVEV (reference sequence). The CDR3 DNA reads TGTGCCAGCAGTTGGGCTAGCGGGAGCTACGAGCAGTACTTC. Translating gives CASSWASGSYEQYF.

The table lists this clonotype with a few counts. This chain links TRBV7-2 with TRBJ2-3, with a weak D call TRBD2 (5 bases). V shed 3 bases and J shed 7 bases, with 20 bases lying between them. The CDR3 is 16 amino acids. CDR1 and CDR2 from the germline V gene are SGHTA and FQGNSA. CDR3 DNA sequence: TGTGCCAGCAGCTTGGGCGACCTACGAGGGCTAAATACGCAGTATTTT. Translating gives CASSLGDLRGLNTQYF.

This clonotype was detected only a few times. The rearrangement uses TRBV6-1 and TRBJ2-1; no clear D. There are 17 residues in the CDR3. The germline V gene encodes CDR1 MNHNS and CDR2 SASEGT. V lost 2 bases and J lost 0, with 14 bases in between. The CDR3 coding sequence is TGTGCCAGCAGTGAATCTCCAGGCCATCGCTCCTACAATGAGCAGTTCTTC. Protein product: CASSESPGHRSYNEQFF.

In its sample, this clonotype was seen a few times. The rearrangement links TRBV20-1 to TRBJ2-1; 10 bases map to TRBD2. V was pared by 3 bases and J by 2 bases, with 4 bases of the junction left unmatched. The germline gives CDR1 DFQATT, CDR2 SNEGSKA (reference sequence). The CDR3 consists of 15 residues. In DNA, the CDR3 is TGCAGTGCTAGCAGCGGGAGGGCCACCTACAATGAGCAGTTCTTC. Translated, it gives CSASSGRATYNEQFF.

This clonotype was seen more than once but under ten times. V gene TRBV20-1 combines with J gene TRBJ1-3; D is unclear. This CDR3 has 14 residues. Trimming pared 6 bases from V and 0 bases from J, leaving 12 bases between. Germline V CDR1 and CDR2: DFQATT, SNEGSKA (reference sequence). The CDR3: CSARPSVSGNTIYF. CDR3 DNA: TGCAGTGCCAGACCGTCAGTCTCTGGAAACACCATATATTTT.

The rearrangement joins TRBV20-1 to TRBJ2-3; D tentatively fits TRBD1 or TRBD2 (5 bases each). CDR3 size: 15 residues. CDR1 and CDR2 (germline): DFQATT, SNEGSKA (reference sequence). V was trimmed by 4 bases and J by 2 bases, leaving 16 bases between them. In DNA form, the CDR3 reads TGCAGTGCTACCCGAGGGTCAGGGAACACAGATACGCAGTATTTT. Its protein is CSATRGSGNTDTQYF.

V and J are TRBV20-1 and TRBJ1-1, with 8 bases that match TRBD1. The CDR3 spans 12 residues. Trimming at V came to 4 bases and at J to 6 bases, leaving 4 bases not matched to a gene. CDR1 is DFQATT, CDR2 SNEGSKA, per germline (reference sequence). The CDR3 DNA follows: TGCAGTGCTACAGACAGGGGCTCTGAAGCTTTCTTT. Translated: CSATDRGSEAFF.

The chain uses TRBV12-3 or TRBV12-4 and TRBJ1-2; no definite D call. This CDR3 comprises 13 residues. Trimming left V 6 bases short and J 4 bases short, with 12 bases between. The chain's CDR3 is CASRTLSVYGYTF. CDR3 DNA sequence: TGTGCCAGCAGGACGCTGTCGGTCTATGGCTACACCTTC.

The chain links TRBV5-1 to TRBJ2-6, with 8 positions matching TRBD1. The CDR3 contains 19 residues. J lost 0 bases, V lost 7 bases, and 15 bases had no gene match. Germline lookup yields CDR1 SGHRS and CDR2 YFSETQ. The CDR3 sequence: CASRQPSGTGTSGANVLTF. The CDR3 DNA reads as TGCGCCAGCCGGCAGCCCTCCGGGACAGGAACCTCTGGGGCCAACGTCCTGACTTTC. The full variable domain, with the rest looked up from reference TRBV5-1 and TRBJ2-6, is KAGVTQTPRYLIKTRGQQVTLSCSPISGHRSVSWYQQTPGQGLQFLFEYFSETQRNKGNFPGRFSGRQFSNSRSEMNVSTLELGDSALYLCASRQPSGTGTSGANVLTFGAGSRLTVL.

This clonotype was detected many times. CDR3 in amino acids: CASREDGNSPLHF. For the CDR3, the DNA is TGTGCCAGCAGAGAGGACGGAAATTCACCCCTCCACTTT. This chain links TRBV12-3 or TRBV12-4 with TRBJ1-6; D not resolved. The V end was cut by 6 bases, the J end by 7 bases, with 10 bases between. The CDR3 totals 13 residues.

This clonotype appeared once. The chain couples TRBV9 to TRBJ2-1; 8 nucleotides match TRBD2. With 6 bases clipped from V and 3 bases from J, the junction kept 8 bases outside the gene matches. The CDR3 loop spans 15 amino acids. CDR1 is SGDLS and CDR2 is YYNGEE in the germline V gene. The CDR3 is CASKAPAGGYNEQFF. DNA for the CDR3: TGTGCCAGCAAGGCTCCGGCGGGGGGCTACAATGAGCAGTTCTTC.

V is TRBV29-1 and J is TRBJ2-5, with D possibly being TRBD1 or TRBD2 (5 bases each). The CDR3 consists of 13 residues. Trimming took 8 bases from V and 1 from J, leaving 14 bases between them. CDR1 and CDR2 from the germline V gene are SQVTM and ANQGSEA. The CDR3 here is CSTRGTAQETQYF. The CDR3 DNA reads as TGCAGCACAAGAGGGACGGCCCAAGAGACCCAGTACTTC.

V usage is TRBV6-1 and J usage is TRBJ2-5; D remains unclear. The CDR3 runs to 13 residues. Trimming left V 2 bases short and J 3 bases short, with 7 bases between. Germline CDR1 reads MNHNS; CDR2 reads SASEGT. Written as DNA, the CDR3 is TGTGCCAGCAGTGAAAGACCCAAAGAGACCCAGTACTTC. Translating gives CASSERPKETQYF.

The rearrangement joins TRBV7-2 to TRBJ1-4; D is uncertain. Germline CDR1 and CDR2: SGHTA and FQGNSA. Trimming removed 5 bases from V and 8 bases from J, with 15 bases in between. The CDR3 extends over 14 amino acids. CDR3 sequence reads: CASSLEAGNEKLFF. For the CDR3, the DNA is TGTGCCAGCAGCCTGGAGGCTGGGAACGAAAAACTGTTTTTT.

This clonotype turned up a few times. V is TRBV20-1 and J is TRBJ2-6; D ambiguous. The CDR3 sequence is 14 residues long. Trimming removed 2 bases at V and 2 bases at J, with 7 bases between. The V gene's germline CDR1 is DFQATT and CDR2 SNEGSKA (reference sequence). The CDR3 loop is CSARSAPGANVLTF. The CDR3, as DNA: TGCAGTGCTAGATCGGCTCCTGGGGCCAACGTCCTGACTTTC.

This chain uses TRBV6-5 with TRBJ1-6; 7 nucleotides match TRBD1. Germline V gene data show CDR1 as MNHEY and CDR2 as SVGAGI. The CDR3 extends over 14 amino acids. V gave up 4 bases and J gave up 3 bases; unmatched junction bases: 0. The CDR3 DNA reads as TGTGCCAGCAGTTGGGACAGCTATAATTCACCCCTCCACTTT. Translating it yields CASSWDSYNSPLHF.

This clonotype was seen ten or more times. The V call is TRBV24-1, the J call TRBJ2-2; D is possibly TRBD1 (5 bases). Per germline, CDR1 KGHDR and CDR2 SFDVKD. The CDR3 contains 14 residues. The V end lost 8 bases, the J end lost 4 bases, and 13 bases lay between the germline ends. The CDR3 region is CATTAGSVTGELFF. The CDR3 bases are TGTGCCACCACAGCAGGGTCGGTCACCGGGGAGCTGTTTTTT.

V gene TRBV7-2 combines with J gene TRBJ2-7, with 9 bases lining up with TRBD2. CDR1 is SGHTA, CDR2 FQGNSA, per germline. With V trimmed by 0 bases and J by 2 bases, 8 bases remained unmatched. The CDR3 contains 17 residues. This CDR3 reads CASSLAFGSGSTYEQYF. CDR3 in DNA: TGTGCCAGCAGCTTAGCTTTCGGTAGCGGGAGTACCTACGAGCAGTACTTC.

This clonotype was detected a few times. The chain links TRBV6-1 to TRBJ2-1, with no clear D. CDR1 MNHNS and CDR2 SASEGT come from the germline V gene. The CDR3 has 11 residues. V lost 7 bases, J lost 15 bases, and 16 bases lay in between. This CDR3 reads CASISGSYRFF. In DNA, the CDR3 is TGTGCCAGCATTTCTGGGTCATATCGGTTCTTC.

The rearrangement uses TRBV7-2 and TRBJ2-7; TRBD2 agrees at 12 bases. Germline CDR1 and CDR2: SGHTA and FQGNSA. This CDR3 region has 17 residues. V lost 5 bases, J lost 0 bases, and 8 bases stayed unmatched. CDR3 in DNA: TGTGCCAGCAGCCCTGGGACTAGCGGGCCTTACTCCTACGAGCAGTACTTC. Translating gives CASSPGTSGPYSYEQYF.